The source of this T cell receptor (beta chain) is a study of blood T cell repertoires in COVID-19. The protocol was immunoSEQ multiplex PCR, while the TCRdb copy is restricted to in-frame clones and leaves out a portion. There are about 240,000 clones in the sample; roughly 80% occur only once, and approximately 3.2% lies in the top ten. The ends lost 8 bases at V and 4 bases at J; junction bases unmatched: 3. This CDR3 region has 13 residues. This chain joins TRBV12-3 or TRBV12-4 and TRBJ2-1, with 9 positions matching TRBD2. Specimen: peripheral blood. The receptor comes from a woman aged 18-29 years with acute or convalescent COVID-19. The CDR3 region is CASWTSEYNEQFF. CDR3 DNA: TGTGCCAGCTGGACTAGCGAGTACAATGAGCAGTTCTTC.